The present entry profiles one TCR beta chain with its context. These data are taken from a study of blood T cell repertoires in COVID-19. Across the study: T cells, B-cell-depleted T cells, or PBMCs supplied cDNA or gDNA.

CDR1 is GTSNPN and CDR2 is SVGIG in the germline V gene (reference sequence). Losses at the gene ends were 2 bases for V and 12 bases for J; bases not matched to a gene: 7. The CDR3 contains 12 residues. Using immunoSEQ multiplex PCR, the repertoire was profiled, and TCRdb retains in-frame clones only, with some absent. The sample shows over 200,000 clones, under 95% of them seen only once. The clonotype comes from a man in his thirties or forties with acute or convalescent COVID-19. J is TRBJ2-3 and V is TRBV30, with TRBD2 matching 8 bases. The sequenced sample was peripheral blood. CDR3 in amino acids: CAWSTLAGPQYF. CDR3 coding DNA: TGTGCCTGGAGTACGTTAGCGGGACCCCAGTATTTT. The full variable domain, completed using reference TRBV30 and TRBJ2-3, is SQTIHQWPATLVQPVGSPLSLECTVEGTSNPNLYWYRQAAGRGLQLLFYSVGIGQISSEVPQNLSASRPQDRQFILSSKKLLLSDSGFYLCAWSTLAGPQYFGPGTRLTVL.